This passage covers 4 T cell receptor beta chains from one sample sequenced in a study of blood T cell repertoires in COVID-19. The repertoire was sequenced with immunoSEQ multiplex PCR; TCRdb's copy has only in-frame clones and lacks some. The repertoire consists of under 200,000 clones, with over 80% occurring once and the leading ten covering 8% to 9.5%. The sample consisted of peripheral blood. These receptors were taken from an elderly woman with active or convalescent COVID-19.

The table lists this clone with a count of one. V and J are TRBV4-3 and TRBJ1-3; TRBD1 matches 7 bases. V lost 1 base and J lost 4; bases outside the gene matches: 4. The CDR3 loop spans 15 amino acids. From germline, CDR1 is LGHNA and CDR2 YSLEER. The CDR3 sequence is CASSQAPTGGNTIYF. The CDR3 DNA sequence: TGCGCCAGCAGCCAAGCGCCGACAGGGGGAAACACCATATATTTT.

The rearrangement joins TRBV6-5 to TRBJ1-2; unclear D gene. The CDR3 spans 14 residues. V lost 6 bases and J lost 7, with 18 bases in between. Germline CDR1 and CDR2: MNHEY and SVGAGI. CDR3 nucleotides: TGTGCCAGCAGGATAACAGATACTCTATTTGGCTACACCTTC. This gives the protein CASRITDTLFGYTF.

This chain connects TRBV2 to TRBJ2-5, with 11 positions matching TRBD1. With V trimmed by 5 bases and J by 4 bases, 12 bases remained unmatched. Germline values: CDR1 SNHLY, CDR2 FYNNEI. The CDR3 covers 17 residues. CDR3 loop: CASSPGWTGGVLETQYF. In DNA, the CDR3 is TGTGCCAGCAGTCCGGGGTGGACAGGGGGCGTCCTAGAGACCCAGTACTTC.

This clone was counted once. V gene TRBV5-1 combines with J gene TRBJ2-1, with D possibly matching TRBD2 (6 bases). The V end lost 0 bases, the J end lost 10 bases, and 11 bases lay between the germline ends. CDR3 length: 13 amino acids. Looked up from germline, CDR1 is SGHRS and CDR2 is YFSETQ. CDR3 nucleotides: TGCGCCAGCAGCTTGGACGGTGCGGGGGAGCAGTTCTTC. This gives the protein CASSLDGAGEQFF.